The clone carrying this T cell receptor beta chain was counted only a few times. The antigen remains unidentified. These data come from a study of early T cells in non-severe SARS-CoV-2 infection. Study-level background: The sequenced material was bulk RNA from unsorted whole blood, and its chains were unpaired.

Individually, cDNA molecules had unique molecular identifiers attached to them. TCRdb ran MiXCR on the 5' RACE reads and lists one entry per CDR3 protein. The sample yields just over 95,000 distinct CDR3 sequences, 11% seen once. Study-wide findings and caveats: Matching against VDJdb likely underestimated virus-specific expansions, favoring anti-spike CD8.

Trimming took 2 bases from V and 3 from J, leaving 22 bases between them. This CDR3 comprises 18 residues. Germline loops: CDR1 PRHDT, CDR2 FYEKMQ (reference sequence). The V and J genes are TRBV13 and TRBJ1-1; D gene unclear. Sequenced material: whole blood. The receptor was derived from an adult who was a healthcare worker with PCR-confirmed SARS-CoV-2 infection or an uninfected control (not recorded which). Written as DNA, the CDR3 is TGTGCCAGCAGCTTAAGGTTGGGGAGTCCCTATGAAGACACTGAAGCTTTCTTT. Encoded protein: CASSLRLGSPYEDTEAFF.